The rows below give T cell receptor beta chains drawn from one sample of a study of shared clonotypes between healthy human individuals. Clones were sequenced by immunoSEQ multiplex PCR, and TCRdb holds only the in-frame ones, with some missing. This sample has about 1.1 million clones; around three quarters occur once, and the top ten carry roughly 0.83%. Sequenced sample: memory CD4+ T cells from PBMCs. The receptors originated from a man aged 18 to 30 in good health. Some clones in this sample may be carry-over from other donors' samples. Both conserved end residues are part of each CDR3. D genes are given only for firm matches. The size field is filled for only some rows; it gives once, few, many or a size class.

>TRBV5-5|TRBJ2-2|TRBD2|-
CASSLEGGLVTGELFF
TGTGCCAGCAGCTTGGAAGGGGGACTAGTCACCGGGGAGCTGTTTTTT
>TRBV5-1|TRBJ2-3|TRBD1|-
CASSTTTGSTDTQYF
TGCGCCAGCAGCACAACGACAGGGAGCACAGATACGCAGTATTTT
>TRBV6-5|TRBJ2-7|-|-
CASSPDLGGNYEQYF
TGTGCCAGCAGCCCCGATTTAGGGGGTAACTACGAGCAGTACTTC
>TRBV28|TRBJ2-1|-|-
CASRGTSMSSYNEQFF
TGTGCCAGCAGGGGTACTAGCATGAGCTCCTACAATGAGCAGTTCTTC
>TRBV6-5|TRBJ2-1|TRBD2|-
CASSLAGVPNEQFF
TGTGCCAGCAGTCTAGCGGGAGTACCCAATGAGCAGTTCTTC
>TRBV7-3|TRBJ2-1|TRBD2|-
CASSQGLAGYNEQFF
TGTGCCAGCAGCCAAGGCCTAGCGGGCTACAATGAGCAGTTCTTC
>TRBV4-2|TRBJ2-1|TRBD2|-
CASSKEGTSGDNEQFF
TGTGCCAGCAGCAAAGAGGGAACTAGCGGAGACAATGAGCAGTTCTTC
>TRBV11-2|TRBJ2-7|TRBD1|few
CASSSFQGDIAEQYF
TGTGCCAGCAGCTCCTTCCAGGGGGACATAGCCGAGCAGTACTTC
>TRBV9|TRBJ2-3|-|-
CASSAATVGTDTQYF
TGTGCCAGCAGCGCCGCAACCGTCGGGACAGATACGCAGTATTTT
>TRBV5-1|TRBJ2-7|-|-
CASRAEAYEQYF
TGCGCCAGTCGGGCGGAAGCCTACGAGCAGTACTTC
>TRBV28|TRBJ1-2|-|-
CASIGGRGHGYTF
TGTGCCAGCATCGGGGGTCGGGGCCATGGCTACACCTTC
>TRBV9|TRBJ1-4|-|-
CASSTRGTVNEKLFF
TGTGCCAGCAGCACCCGTGGGACGGTGAATGAAAAACTGTTTTTT
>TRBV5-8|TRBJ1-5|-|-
CASSLRGQPQHF
TGTGCCAGCAGCTTGAGGGGTCAGCCCCAGCATTTT
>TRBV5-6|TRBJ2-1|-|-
CASSLGPPPPGEQFF
TGTGCCAGCAGCCTCGGGCCCCCTCCCCCAGGGGAGCAGTTCTTC
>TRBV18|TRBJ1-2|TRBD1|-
CASSPPGTGAYGYTF
TGTGCCAGCTCACCACCCGGGACAGGGGCCTATGGCTACACCTTC
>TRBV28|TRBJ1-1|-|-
CASSPRATEAFF
TGTGCCAGCAGCCCCAGGGCAACTGAAGCTTTCTTT
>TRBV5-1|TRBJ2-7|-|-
CASSPVGGTHTYEQYF
TGCGCCAGCAGCCCGGTTGGCGGGACACACACCTACGAGCAGTACTTC
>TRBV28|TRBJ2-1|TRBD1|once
CASSPPGQGLGEQFF
TGTGCCAGCAGTCCTCCGGGACAGGGGCTAGGTGAGCAGTTCTTC
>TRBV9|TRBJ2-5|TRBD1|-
CASSVRTGVETQYF
TGTGCCAGCAGCGTACGGACAGGGGTCGAGACCCAGTACTTC
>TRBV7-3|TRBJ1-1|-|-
CASSLTEGTEAFF
TGTGCCAGCAGCTTAACTGAGGGTACTGAAGCTTTCTTT
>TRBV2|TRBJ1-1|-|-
CATLGLGHTEAFF
TGTGCCACCCTGGGGTTAGGCCACACTGAAGCTTTCTTT
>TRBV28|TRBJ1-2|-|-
CASGKGGYGYTF
TGTGCCAGTGGAAAAGGGGGTTATGGCTACACCTTC
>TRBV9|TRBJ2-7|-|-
CASSVGPVSYEQYF
TGTGCCAGCAGCGTAGGTCCGGTCTCCTACGAGCAGTACTTC
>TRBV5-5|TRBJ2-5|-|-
CASSLESVRETQYF
TGTGCCAGCAGCTTGGAGTCAGTCCGGGAGACCCAGTACTTC
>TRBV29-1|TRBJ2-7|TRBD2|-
CSVGRGTSGSGYEQYF
TGCAGCGTTGGTAGGGGGACTAGCGGGAGTGGCTACGAGCAGTACTTC
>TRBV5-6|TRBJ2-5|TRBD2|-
CASSLPGTSGQETQYF
TGTGCCAGCAGCTTACCCGGGACTAGCGGCCAAGAGACCCAGTACTTC
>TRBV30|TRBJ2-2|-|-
CAWIQRNTGELFF
TGTGCCTGGATACAGCGGAACACCGGGGAGCTGTTTTTT
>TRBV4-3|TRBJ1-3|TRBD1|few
CASSQGHMGQIGNTIYF
TGCGCCAGCAGCCAAGGTCACATGGGACAGATTGGAAACACCATATATTTT
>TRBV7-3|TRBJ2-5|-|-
CASSIRGSETQYF
TGTGCCAGCAGTATCAGGGGCTCCGAGACCCAGTACTTC